One T cell receptor (beta chain) is described in this entry. Its cognate antigen has yet to be identified. No qualities accompany the bases; no much larger clone lies one base away. The data were taken from a study of T cell responses to AZD1222 COVID-19 vaccine (dated by TCRdb to the early 2020s). About the study as a whole: AZD1222 recipients with second doses at about 4 weeks or about 12 weeks were pooled, because spike-specific TCR depth and breadth did not differ between schedules. A total of about 230 trial participants underwent TCR sequencing, of whom 200 to 220 received two doses of AZD1222 and about 26 received two doses of the MenACWY control vaccine. Trial participants were enrolled into age subgroups of 18-55, 56-69 and 70-plus years, which contained approximately 150, 28 and 58 TCR-sequenced participants, respectively.

The full study reports these points: In the small 56-69-year group, the increase in depth fell short of significance, most likely because of low power. No day 14 peak-response samples were available, so repertoires were characterized only after the peak T cell response. Reportedly, close to half of the unique spike-specific TCRs recognized epitopes lying outside the regions that are mutated in the B.1.351 and B.1.1.7 variants. After two AZD1222 doses, spike-specific TCR breadth and depth were significantly higher than at day 0 and than in MenACWY recipients. Participants were mostly white British and included more females than males, and it was suggested by the authors that clonal diversity may have been underestimated. Conclusions about previously exposed vaccinees are limited because only a handful of AZD1222 recipients were SARS-CoV-2 seropositive at baseline. The vaccine-associated CD4 TCRs covered the entire spike protein, and the dominant responses fell in regions 160-218 and 743-854.

The CDR3 regions of human TCRbeta chains were analyzed by immunosequencing. The study's own analysis went as follows. Repertoire TCRs were matched against a reference library of SARS-CoV-2-specific TCRs generated with the MIRA antigen-specificity platform. Breadth meant the fraction of unique TCRs that were SARS-CoV-2-associated, whereas depth meant the fraction of total T cells that were SARS-CoV-2-associated. Using the MIRA data, each spike-specific TCR was mapped to the spike region that the TCR reacts to and placed in a CD4 or CD8 class. Log10-transformed breadth and depth values were compared by one-way ANOVA with Sidak's multiple comparisons tests. Sourced from immuneACCESS, this table was stored by TCRdb with only in-frame sequences that have V and J called. A share of the clones is absent; for the studies checked, an unresolved V gene accounts for under half, and the remainder has no known explanation. The V and J calls and clone size are taken from that table; D and trimming were inferred from the DNA. Here the sample has some 120,000 clones; 80% to 90% occur a single time. Roughly 1.6% of the sample goes to the ten largest clones.

Including the terminal cysteine and phenylalanine, the CDR3 comprises 12 residues. Just CDR3 DNA is preserved here, 36 bases in frame from base 1. The V end loses 5 bases and the J end loses 4 bases, and a stretch of 8 bases separates them. The germline V gene encodes CDR1 SEHNR and CDR2 FQNEAQ (reference sequence). What this sample's time point label stands for: baseline before first vaccination. Vaccinee samples came from UK trials COV001 and COV002, including a single-blind randomized controlled phase 2/3 trial of AZD1222 (ChAdOx1 nCoV-19) in healthy adults. For TCRbeta chain sequencing, PBMC samples were collected from trial participants at day 0 and at day 28 after the second dose.

The receptor chain draws on TRBV7-9 and TRBJ1-2, with the identity of the D gene unclear. The sequenced sample was peripheral blood, obtained on day 0 of AZD1222 vaccination. This receptor was identified in an adult in good health. CDR3 reads: CASSGRVYGYTF. The sequence in DNA is TGTGCCAGCAGCGGCCGGGTCTATGGCTACACCTTC.